These 18 T cell receptor beta chains originate from one sample sequenced in a study of OX40 agonist ivuxolimab in advanced cancers. Receptors were amplified or captured by the immunoSEQ multiplex PCR assay. Entries here come from immuneACCESS through TCRdb and include only in-frame sequences with V and J called. Some clones fail to appear in such tables; in the studies checked, an unresolved V gene covers under half of the shortfall, and the cause of the remainder is unknown. This sample lists about 80,000 clones; about 94% were detected once. Of the sample, 9.5% to 11% falls within the top ten clones. The material was CD4+ or CD8+ T cells sorted from blood, obtained in a trial of the OX40 agonist ivuxolimab. The receptors were sampled from an adult with an advanced solid tumor such as melanoma, head and neck, liver or kidney cancer.

This chain links TRBV27 with TRBJ2-7; TRBD1 matches 9 bases. Germline V gene lookup returns CDR1 MNHEY and CDR2 SMNVEV (reference sequence). Trimming cost V 5 bases and J 6 bases; bases outside gene matches: 8. This CDR3 spans 14 amino acids. CDR3 DNA: TGTGCCAGCAGTCCGCTACAGGGGGCGGGCGAGCAGTACTTC. It is translated as CASSPLQGAGEQYF.

As DNA, the CDR3 is TGTGCCAGCAGTCTACAGGGGGCAACCTACAATGAGCAGTTCTTC. Protein sequence: CASSLQGATYNEQFF. The gene calls are TRBV27 and TRBJ2-1; 9 nucleotides agree with TRBD1. The CDR3 sequence is 15 residues long. Germline CDR1 is MNHEY and CDR2 is SMNVEV (reference sequence). Germline trimming cut 5 bases from V and 2 bases from J; bases unmatched to any gene: 4.

In the case of this clone: Other DNA sequences of this sample code for an identical CDR3. The V gene is TRBV19, the J gene TRBJ2-1, with D unresolved. Trimming cost V 6 bases and J 4 bases, with 4 bases left between them. The length of the CDR3 is 11 residues. CDR1 and CDR2 from the germline V gene are LNHDA and SQIVND (reference sequence). CDR3 in amino acids: CASSLYNEQFF. The CDR3 DNA reads TGTGCCAGTAGCCTATACAATGAGCAGTTCTTC.

The rearrangement joins TRBV6-5 to TRBJ2-1, with a tentative D call TRBD2 (5 bases). CDR1 is MNHEY and CDR2 is SVGAGI in the germline V gene. This CDR3 region has 13 residues. Trimming shortened V by 6 bases and J by 3 bases, and 9 bases separated the two germline ends. The CDR3 sequence is CASSLDFYNEQFF. CDR3 bases: TGTGCCAGCAGCTTGGACTTCTACAATGAGCAGTTCTTC.

This chain uses TRBV19 with TRBJ1-4, with 7 bases aligning to TRBD1. V shed 6 bases and J 8 bases; nucleotides not matched to a gene: 12. Germline CDR1 and CDR2: LNHDA and SQIVND (reference sequence). CDR3 length: 15 amino acids. CDR3 coding DNA: TGTGCCAGTAGCCCGGGACAGACCATTACGGAAAAACTGTTTTTT. Its protein product is CASSPGQTITEKLFF.

A note on this clone: At one end the junction does not follow the germline gene, possibly because of a read error. Within the sample, other DNA sequences also encode this same CDR3. The chain has TRBV18 and TRBJ2-7, with 8 bases matching TRBD1. Germline V gene lookup returns CDR1 KGHSH and CDR2 LQKENI. The CDR3 has 16 residues. The CDR3 coding sequence is TGTGCTAGCTCATCCAAGACAGGGGAAGGTGCCTACGAGCAGTACTTC. This gives the protein CASSSKTGEGAYEQYF.

The CDR3 coding sequence is TGTGCCAGCAGTTACGGGACAGGGTTCACTGAAGCTTTCTTT. This sequence encodes CASSYGTGFTEAFF. This chain joins TRBV6-5 and TRBJ1-1; TRBD1 agrees at 9 bases. The CDR3 extends over 14 amino acids. J gave up 4 bases and V 2 bases, and 2 bases lay outside the gene matches. Germline CDR1 is MNHEY and CDR2 is SVGAGI.

This clone occurred once. DNA of the CDR3: TGCAGCGTTGGGGGACAGGGTTACACTGAAGCTTTCTTT. As protein: CSVGGQGYTEAFF. The rearrangement uses TRBV29-1 and TRBJ1-1; 9 bases are shared with TRBD1. This CDR3 comprises 13 residues. The trim removed 4 bases at V and 3 bases at J, leaving 3 bases unmatched. CDR1 SQVTM and CDR2 ANQGSEA come from the germline V gene.

The chain couples TRBV2 to TRBJ2-7; D perhaps matches TRBD1 (6 bases). The CDR3 is 11 amino acids. V was shortened by 7 bases and J by 5 bases, with 9 bases between the two germline ends. Germline V gives CDR1 SNHLY, CDR2 FYNNEI. CDR3 loop: CASKGVNEQYF. The CDR3, as DNA: TGTGCCAGCAAGGGGGTCAACGAGCAGTACTTC. Using reference TRBV2 and TRBJ2-7 for the parts outside the CDR3, the full variable domain is EPEVTQTPSHQVTQMGQEVILRCVPISNHLYFYWYRQILGQKVEFLVSFYNNEISEKSEIFDDQFSVERPDGSNFTLKIRSTKLEDSAMYFCASKGVNEQYFGPGTRLTVT.

The genes are TRBV5-1 and TRBJ1-2, with a tentative D call TRBD1 (5 bases). This CDR3 spans 13 amino acids. CDR1 SGHRS and CDR2 YFSETQ come from the germline V gene. The V gene lost 4 bases and the J gene lost 8 bases, with 15 bases spanning the gap. CDR3 coding DNA: TGCGCCAGCAGCCTTCTTCAGGGCGACGGCTACACCTTC. It codes for CASSLLQGDGYTF.

The chain employs TRBV15 and TRBJ2-3; TRBD2 matches at 7 bases. Germline V gene data show CDR1 as LNHNV and CDR2 as YYDKDF (reference sequence). The CDR3 extends over 15 amino acids. J gave up 0 bases and V 3 bases, and 3 bases lay outside the gene matches. CDR3 protein: CATSRGGVSTDTQYF. CDR3 bases: TGTGCCACCAGCAGGGGGGGGGTTAGCACAGATACGCAGTATTTT.

This chain joins TRBV6-1 and TRBJ2-4; tentative D call: TRBD2 (6 bases). V lost 2 bases and J 0 bases, leaving 11 bases between the germline ends. The CDR3 is 16 amino acids. The germline gives CDR1 MNHNS, CDR2 SASEGT. As DNA, the CDR3 is TGTGCCAGCAGTGAACATGGTAGCGGAGCCAAAAACATTCAGTACTTC. It yields the protein CASSEHGSGAKNIQYF.

The chain carries TRBV27 and TRBJ2-5; tentatively, D is TRBD1 or TRBD2 (5 bases each). The CDR3 spans 15 residues. Germline CDR1 and CDR2: MNHEY and SMNVEV (reference sequence). V dropped 4 bases and J dropped 0 bases, with 12 bases sitting between them. CDR3 bases: TGTGCCAGCAGTTACGGGGCCGGGAACCAAGAGACCCAGTACTTC. It encodes CASSYGAGNQETQYF.

The chain employs TRBV9 and TRBJ2-3; D possibly corresponds to TRBD2 (5 bases). The CDR3 runs 13 residues. V shed 7 bases and J shed 2 bases, with 11 bases lying between them. The germline V gene encodes CDR1 SGDLS and CDR2 YYNGEE. CDR3 residues: CASSSGSTDTQYF. CDR3 in DNA: TGTGCCAGCTCGAGCGGATCCACAGATACGCAGTATTTT. Combining the CDR3 with reference TRBV9 and TRBJ2-3 gives the whole variable domain DSGVTQTPKHLITATGQRVTLRCSPRSGDLSVYWYQQSLDQGLQFLIQYYNGEERAKGNILERFSAQQFPDLHSELNLSSLELGDSALYFCASSSGSTDTQYFGPGTRLTVL.

The chain is built from TRBV4-2 and TRBJ2-7; TRBD1 is a possible D gene (6 bases). Between the trimmed V and J ends, which lost 4 bases and 2 bases, there was a span of 12 bases. Per the germline V gene, CDR1 is LGHNA and CDR2 is YNFKEQ. The CDR3 extends over 14 amino acids. The CDR3 DNA follows: TGTGCCAGCAGCCGGCCAGGGGAACCCTACGAGCAGTACTTC. Translating it yields CASSRPGEPYEQYF.

The J gene is TRBJ1-2, the V gene TRBV6-5; no firm D call. The V and J ends lost 6 bases and 6 bases respectively, with 14 bases between them. The germline V gene encodes CDR1 MNHEY and CDR2 SVGAGI. This CDR3 has 13 amino acids. In DNA form, the CDR3 reads TGTGCCAGCAGGCCTGTACAGTTGGATGGCTACACCTTC. Amino acid sequence: CASRPVQLDGYTF.

The chain is built from TRBV5-4 and TRBJ2-3; D ambiguous. Trimming took off 5 bases at V and 5 bases at J, with 18 bases between the two ends. This CDR3 has 15 residues. Germline assignment: CDR1 SGHNT and CDR2 YYREEE (reference sequence). The DNA for the CDR3 is TGTGCCAGCAGAGAAGCCCCCTTGGGCGGAGATACGCAGTATTTT. This codes for CASREAPLGGDTQYF. The full variable domain, its missing parts supplied by reference TRBV5-4 and TRBJ2-3, is ETGVTQSPTHLIKTRGQQVTLRCSSQSGHNTVSWYQQALGQGPQFIFQYYREEENGRGNFPPRFSGLQFPNYSSELNVNALELDDSALYLCASREAPLGGDTQYFGPGTRLTVL.

The V call is TRBV27, the J call TRBJ2-1; the match to TRBD1 covers 11 bases. In germline, CDR1 is MNHEY, CDR2 SMNVEV (reference sequence). There are 16 residues in the CDR3. With V trimmed by 0 bases and J by 4 bases, 2 bases remained unmatched. CDR3 sequence (DNA): TGTGCCAGCAGTTTATCCGGGACAGGGGGTTACAATGAGCAGTTCTTC. Encoded protein: CASSLSGTGGYNEQFF.